The 23 T cell receptor beta chains listed next were all sequenced from one sample in a study of long-term antiretroviral therapy in people with HIV. The assay, immunoSEQ v3.0, was run at survey level. Produced via immunoSEQ multiplex PCR; TCRdb's table is partial and in-frame only. Counted here are some 30,000 clones, 87% occurring once; the ten biggest clones make up approximately 12%. Here the sequenced sample was unsorted PBMCs, taken 1.1 years after starting antiretroviral therapy. These receptors were collected from a man aged 18 to 35 with HIV.

The chain has TRBV19 and TRBJ2-4; TRBD1 matches 7 bases. The germline V gene has CDR1 LNHDA and CDR2 SQIVND (reference sequence). Trimming at V came to 1 base and at J to 1 base, leaving 1 base not matched to a gene. This CDR3 contains 15 residues. CDR3 region: CASSIAGGAKNIQYF. For the CDR3, the DNA is TGTGCCAGTAGTATAGCAGGGGGTGCCAAAAACATTCAGTACTTC.

This chain connects TRBV4-2 to TRBJ1-2; a possible D gene is TRBD1 (5 bases). V lost 0 bases and J lost 4, with 15 bases in between. This CDR3 has 16 residues. Germline-derived CDR1 and CDR2 are LGHNA and YNFKEQ. CDR3 DNA sequence: TGTGCCAGCAGCCAAGATCCCTCCGACGGGGGCTATGGCTACACCTTC. This gives the protein CASSQDPSDGGYGYTF.

The J gene is TRBJ1-6, the V gene TRBV2, with 10 bases aligning to TRBD1. CDR1 SNHLY and CDR2 FYNNEI come from the germline V gene. The V and J ends lost 4 bases and 7 bases, in that order; junction bases with no gene match: 13. This CDR3 contains 18 residues. CDR3 DNA: TGTGCCAGCAGTGTTGATCTTGGACAGGGGGATAGGAATTCACCCCTCCACTTT. Its protein product is CASSVDLGQGDRNSPLHF.

In DNA, the CDR3 is TGTGCCAGCAGTTACTCGAGTAACAGGGAGACCGGGGAGCTGTTTTTT. Translated, it gives CASSYSSNRETGELFF. The chain uses TRBV6-5 and TRBJ2-2; maybe TRBD1 (6 bases). There are 16 residues in the CDR3. Germline loops: CDR1 MNHEY, CDR2 SVGAGI. The V and J ends lost 0 bases and 5 bases respectively, with 13 bases between them.

The chain carries TRBV7-3 and TRBJ1-1; D is possibly TRBD1 (6 bases). Germline CDR1 SGHTA, CDR2 FQGTGA. The CDR3 is 17 amino acids. Trimming shortened V by 2 bases and J by 0 bases, and 16 bases separated the two germline ends. CDR3 DNA: TGTGCCAGCAGCTTATTAGCAGGGGAAGGAATGAACACTGAAGCTTTCTTT. This gives the protein CASSLLAGEGMNTEAFF.

The rearrangement uses TRBV5-1 and TRBJ2-3; 10 bases are a match to TRBD2. J was trimmed by 5 bases and V by 0 bases; bases with no gene match: 9. This CDR3 comprises 17 residues. The germline gives CDR1 SGHRS, CDR2 YFSETQ. The CDR3 sequence: CASSLADLAGAVDTQYF. The CDR3 nucleotides are TGCGCCAGCAGCTTGGCCGATCTAGCGGGGGCCGTAGATACGCAGTATTTT.

The gene calls are TRBV11-2 and TRBJ1-3; no firm D call. CDR3 length equals 13 residues. Between the trimmed V and J ends, which lost 1 base and 1 base, there was a span of 2 bases. Germline CDR1 SGHAT, CDR2 FQNNGV. CDR3 amino acids: CASSLVSGNTIYF. CDR3 bases: TGTGCCAGCAGCTTAGTTTCTGGAAACACCATATATTTT.

The rearrangement uses TRBV6-1 and TRBJ2-5; 9 bases agree with TRBD1. The length of the CDR3 is 14 residues. With V trimmed by 7 bases and J by 5 bases, 8 bases remained unmatched. Germline CDR1 reads MNHNS; CDR2 reads SASEGT. The CDR3 coding sequence is TGTGCCAGCATCCGGGACAGGGCTGGGGAGACCCAGTACTTC. Translation gives CASIRDRAGETQYF.

This chain connects TRBV29-1 to TRBJ2-5; 16 bases line up with TRBD2. This CDR3 contains 16 residues. With V trimmed by 4 bases and J by 5 bases, 7 bases remained unmatched. Per the germline V gene, CDR1 is SQVTM and CDR2 is ANQGSEA. The CDR3 reads CSVGGLAGGWAETQYF. CDR3 nucleotide sequence: TGCAGCGTTGGGGGACTAGCGGGAGGGTGGGCGGAGACCCAGTACTTC. Full variable domain (remainder filled in from reference TRBV29-1 and TRBJ2-5): SAVISQKPSRDICQRGTSLTIQCQVDSQVTMMFWYRQQPGQSLTLIATANQGSEATYESGFVIDKFPISRPNLTFSTLTVSNMSPEDSSIYLCSVGGLAGGWAETQYFGPGTRLLVL.

The chain couples TRBV11-2 to TRBJ2-3; 7 nucleotides match TRBD2. Germline V gives CDR1 SGHAT, CDR2 FQNNGV. V was pared by 1 base and J by 4 bases, with 11 bases of the junction left unmatched. CDR3 length equals 17 residues. The CDR3 nucleotides read TGTGCCAGCAGCTTAGTGCCAGCGGGGAACGTGGCAGATACGCAGTATTTT. Translated, it gives CASSLVPAGNVADTQYF. Combining the CDR3 with reference TRBV11-2 and TRBJ2-3 gives the whole variable domain EAGVAQSPRYKIIEKRQSVAFWCNPISGHATLYWYQQILGQGPKLLIQFQNNGVVDDSQLPKDRFSAERLKGVDSTLKIQPAKLEDSAVYLCASSLVPAGNVADTQYFGPGTRLTVL.

This clone occurred once. V usage is TRBV5-1 and J usage is TRBJ1-2, with D tentatively TRBD1 (5 bases). V lost 0 bases and J lost 2, with 14 bases in between. Germline CDR1 SGHRS, CDR2 YFSETQ. This CDR3 has 16 amino acids. The CDR3 is CASSLAREQPNYGYTF. DNA for the CDR3: TGCGCCAGCAGCTTGGCCAGGGAACAGCCCAACTATGGCTACACCTTC.

The genes are TRBV7-2 and TRBJ2-5; D tentatively fits TRBD1 or TRBD2 (6 bases each). V lost 5 bases and J lost 5, with 12 bases in between. The CDR3 is 13 residues long. Per germline, CDR1 SGHTA and CDR2 FQGNSA. In DNA form, the CDR3 reads TGTGCCAGCAGCACTACAGGGAGGGAGACCCAGTACTTC. This sequence encodes CASSTTGRETQYF.

The chain employs TRBV27 and TRBJ1-2, with D perhaps TRBD1 (6 bases). V dropped 9 bases and J dropped 6 bases, with 17 bases sitting between them. Germline CDR1 is MNHEY and CDR2 is SMNVEV (reference sequence). The CDR3 is made up of 13 amino acids. For the CDR3, the DNA is TGTGCCAGTGGGGGAGGGGGGCAGGATGGCTACACCTTC. This encodes CASGGGGQDGYTF.

CDR3 sequence (DNA): TGTGCCAGCAGTGGGGGGACTAGCGGGAACTACGAGCAGTACTTC. Amino acid sequence: CASSGGTSGNYEQYF. The rearrangement joins TRBV6-1 to TRBJ2-7; 13 bases match TRBD2. V lost 4 bases to trimming and J lost 3 bases; unmatched junction nucleotides: 3. CDR1 MNHNS and CDR2 SASEGT come from the germline V gene. The CDR3 consists of 15 residues.

The J gene is TRBJ1-5, the V gene TRBV7-9; 8 bases map to TRBD1. CDR1 SEHNR and CDR2 FQNEAQ come from the germline V gene (reference sequence). Unmatched junction bases numbered 12, after V lost 5 bases and J lost 3 bases. The CDR3 consists of 17 residues. The CDR3 is CASSHPPSDRDNQPQHF. DNA for the CDR3: TGTGCCAGCAGCCACCCACCTTCGGACAGGGACAATCAGCCCCAGCATTTT.

The chain uses TRBV5-1 and TRBJ1-1, with a tentative D call TRBD1 (6 bases). This CDR3 is built from 14 residues. The germline V and J ends were trimmed by 0 bases and 3 bases, with 9 bases remaining between them. The germline V gene has CDR1 SGHRS and CDR2 YFSETQ. CDR3 protein: CASSLDGGHTEAFF. Written as DNA, the CDR3 is TGCGCCAGCAGCTTGGACGGGGGCCACACTGAAGCTTTCTTT. The full variable domain, with the rest looked up from reference TRBV5-1 and TRBJ1-1, is KAGVTQTPRYLIKTRGQQVTLSCSPISGHRSVSWYQQTPGQGLQFLFEYFSETQRNKGNFPGRFSGRQFSNSRSEMNVSTLELGDSALYLCASSLDGGHTEAFFGQGTRLTVV.

J is TRBJ1-4 and V is TRBV19; the match to TRBD1 covers 7 bases. V lost 4 bases, J lost 4 bases, and 12 bases stayed unmatched. The CDR3 length is 17 residues. Germline lookup yields CDR1 LNHDA and CDR2 SQIVND (reference sequence). The CDR3 loop is CASSRRPGQHYNEKLFF. The CDR3 coding sequence is TGTGCCAGTAGTAGACGCCCGGGACAGCATTATAATGAAAAACTGTTTTTT.

The rearrangement links TRBV10-2 to TRBJ1-1; D remains ambiguous. V was shortened by 3 bases and J by 3 bases, with 8 bases between the two germline ends. The CDR3 is 13 amino acids. Germline V gene lookup returns CDR1 WSHSY and CDR2 SAAADI. Here the CDR3 reads CASSDTAYTEAFF. The CDR3 region has the DNA TGCGCCAGCAGTGACACGGCGTACACTGAAGCTTTCTTT.

The rearrangement joins TRBV5-6 to TRBJ1-2, with 7 positions matching TRBD1. Germline assignment: CDR1 SGHDT and CDR2 YYEEEE. Trimming took 2 bases from V and 0 from J; bases not matched to a gene: 7. This CDR3 comprises 16 residues. CDR3 in amino acids: CASSFFGTASNYGYTF. CDR3 nucleotides: TGTGCCAGCAGCTTTTTTGGGACAGCATCTAACTATGGCTACACCTTC.

In this sample, this clone turned up once. The chain combines TRBV11-2 with TRBJ1-5; D remains unclear. This CDR3 is 13 amino acids long. V dropped 8 bases and J dropped 4 bases, with 12 bases sitting between them. CDR1 SGHAT and CDR2 FQNNGV come from the germline V gene. The CDR3 loop is CASPPRGNQPQHF. The CDR3 DNA sequence: TGTGCCAGCCCCCCGCGGGGTAATCAGCCCCAGCATTTT.

J is TRBJ1-1 and V is TRBV29-1, with 7 bases matching TRBD1. Germline V gene data show CDR1 as SQVTM and CDR2 as ANQGSEA. The CDR3 runs to 13 residues. V lost 4 bases, J lost 5 bases, and 7 bases stayed unmatched. The CDR3 sequence is CSVVERGRTEAFF. In nucleotides, the CDR3 is TGCAGCGTTGTTGAGAGGGGGCGGACTGAAGCTTTCTTT.

This chain uses TRBV9 with TRBJ1-4; maybe TRBD1 (6 bases). There are 14 residues in the CDR3. Germline V gene sequence: CDR1 SGDLS, CDR2 YYNGEE. Deletions cut 3 bases from V and 3 bases from J, with 9 bases between. CDR3 in DNA: TGTGCCAGCAGCGAGGACAGCCCTAATGAAAAACTGTTTTTT. It translates to CASSEDSPNEKLFF. Using reference TRBV9 and TRBJ1-4 for the parts outside the CDR3, the full variable domain is DSGVTQTPKHLITATGQRVTLRCSPRSGDLSVYWYQQSLDQGLQFLIQYYNGEERAKGNILERFSAQQFPDLHSELNLSSLELGDSALYFCASSEDSPNEKLFFGSGTQLSVL.

This chain uses TRBV28 with TRBJ1-1, with D unresolved. Between the trimmed V and J ends, which lost 6 bases and 4 bases, there was a span of 12 bases. This CDR3 has 13 amino acids. Germline assignment: CDR1 MDHEN and CDR2 SYDVKM. In DNA form, the CDR3 reads TGTGCCAGCAGCGAACAGAGCGTCACTGAAGCTTTCTTT. It translates to CASSEQSVTEAFF.